The sample holds a few counts of the clone carrying this TCR beta chain. The source of the sample is a study of blood T cells in healthy people across ages. Study-level information: About one barcoded beta molecule per two T cells was the capture yield of template switching.

The second PCR ran roughly 7 to 12 cycles with a sample-barcoded 5' primer and J-beta primers. The template-switch adaptor was a 5' adaptor with 12 random nucleotides. It tagged each cDNA molecule. TCRdb re-called the 5' RACE reads with MiXCR, one entry per CDR3 protein. The repertoire holds 1.5 million to 2 million distinct CDR3 sequences, with roughly two fifths as singletons. The TCR comes from a human donor in good health. Sequenced material: blood.

CDR3 protein: CASSAQGWGTEAFF. CDR3 in DNA: TGTGCCAGCAGCGCCCAGGGATGGGGAACTGAAGCTTTCTTT. The chain carries TRBV25-1 and TRBJ1-1; D perhaps matches TRBD1 (5 bases). The germline CDR1 and CDR2 sequences are MGHDK and SYGVNS. The V gene lost 6 bases and the J gene lost 5 bases, with 16 bases spanning the gap. The CDR3 runs to 14 residues.